This T cell receptor (beta chain) derives from a study of prognosis after radiotherapy for stage I lung cancer. Study in general: Newly diagnosed primary stage I lung tumors were present in approximately 15 patients, and oligometastatic NSCLC after surgical resection of the primary tumor was present in a handful of patients. Distant metastasis occurred in a handful of patients at a median of roughly 7 months after radiotherapy, while fewer than 17 showed no significant progression.

In the case of this clonotype: The antigen remains unidentified. This may be a read error, as it is one base from a much larger clone.

Template was genomic DNA; TCR beta CDR3 amplified in two multiplex PCR rounds. First-round PCR amplification was performed with primers specific to each TRBV and TRBJ gene. TCRdb used MiXCR to reprocess the multiplex PCR reads, holding one entry per CDR3 protein. The table shows around 20,000 distinct CDR3 sequences, with around two fifths occurring only once. Findings and caveats of the study: Shannon entropy (measured after stereotactic body radiation therapy) was lower in patients who went on to develop distant metastases. Reportedly, TRBV and TRBJ gene usage differed by presence of metastases in patients.

This specimen consisted of PBMCs, obtained before or after stereotactic body radiation therapy (not recorded which). The clonotype comes from a donor aged 50 or older with non-small cell lung cancer.

CDR3 DNA: TGTGCCAGCAGCCAAGAGGGGATTCTTGACAATGAGCAGCTCTTC. It codes for CASSQEGILDNEQLF. The V gene is TRBV4-2, the J gene TRBJ2-1; D is undetermined. Germline V gene sequence: CDR1 LGHNA, CDR2 YNFKEQ. The CDR3 spans 15 residues.